This TCR beta chain was recorded in a study of identifying expanded T cells in peripheral blood. The CDR3 consists of 16 residues. CDR1 and CDR2 (germline): SGDLS, YYNGEE. V gave up 4 bases and J gave up 1 base; unmatched junction bases: 5. Sequencing used immunoSEQ multiplex PCR; TCRdb keeps in-frame clones, though not all of them. Of approximately 97,000 clones detected, about 91% appear once; the ten largest clones hold roughly 15%. This TCR derives from a person aged 18 to 75 in good health. Sample: blood. The chain joins TRBV9 to TRBJ2-2; TRBD2 agrees at 9 bases. Written as DNA, the CDR3 is TGTGCCAGCAGCAGATCTAGCGGGGTGAACACCGGGGAGCTGTTTTTT. This encodes CASSRSSGVNTGELFF.